This is a list of T cell receptor beta chains from one sample in a study of cytomegalovirus exposure and HLA in healthy donors. Profiling relied on immunoSEQ multiplex PCR, and the TCRdb table lists in-frame clones only, not all of them. Of roughly 200,000 clones listed, 60% to 85% are singletons. Specimen: PBMCs. The receptors stem from a male donor in good health and CMV-seronegative. CDR3s include the opening cysteine and the closing phenylalanine or tryptophan. The D gene is left open where the match is weak. A row's size may be missing; if present it is once, few, many or a size class.

j_gene,abundance,v_gene,d_gene,CDR3aa,CDR3nt
TRBJ2-3,NA,TRBV20-1,NA,CSARRLDTQYF,TGCAGTGCTAGACGTCTAGATACGCAGTATTTT
TRBJ1-2,NA,TRBV5-6,TRBD1,CASGGQGSSGGYTF,TGTGCCAGCGGGGGACAGGGAAGTTCTGGGGGCTACACCTTC
TRBJ1-1,NA,TRBV5-4,TRBD1,CASSSTGAAEAFF,TGTGCCAGCAGCTCAACAGGGGCGGCTGAAGCTTTCTTT
TRBJ1-1,few,TRBV7-2,TRBD1,CASSPRTGMNTEAFF,TGTGCCAGCAGCCCCCGGACAGGTATGAACACTGAAGCTTTCTTT
TRBJ2-1,NA,TRBV29-1,TRBD2,CSVDLAGANYNEQFF,TGCAGCGTGGACCTAGCGGGAGCAAACTACAATGAGCAGTTCTTC
TRBJ2-1,once,TRBV6-6,NA,CASSSGVRSYNEQFF,TGTGCCAGCAGTTCGGGAGTACGTTCCTACAATGAGCAGTTCTTC
TRBJ2-3,once,TRBV4-2,TRBD2,CASSQGVSGGAADTQYF,TGTGCCAGCAGCCAAGGGGTTAGCGGGGGGGCCGCAGATACGCAGTATTTT
TRBJ1-1,NA,TRBV6-6,NA,CASSLLGGSGTEAFF,TGTGCCAGCAGTTTACTCGGGGGATCGGGGACTGAAGCTTTCTTT
TRBJ1-1,few,TRBV7-9,TRBD1,CASSLTQGATEAFF,TGTGCCAGCAGCTTAACACAGGGGGCGACTGAAGCTTTCTTT
TRBJ1-5,NA,TRBV19,TRBD1,CASSPGGRSNQPQHF,TGTGCCAGTAGTCCAGGGGGGAGAAGCAATCAGCCCCAGCATTTT
TRBJ1-3,NA,TRBV2,TRBD1,CASRGGTGSGNTIYF,TGTGCCAGCAGGGGAGGGACAGGGTCTGGAAACACCATATATTTT
TRBJ1-1,NA,TRBV28,NA,CASSFAQMNTEAFF,TGTGCCAGCAGTTTCGCTCAGATGAACACTGAAGCTTTCTTT
TRBJ1-3,few,TRBV30,NA,CAWGQAESGNTIYF,TGTGCCTGGGGCCAGGCAGAGAGTGGAAACACCATATATTTT
TRBJ2-3,few,TRBV6-6,TRBD1,CASSYTDRDTDTQYF,TGTGCCAGCAGTTACACCGACAGGGACACAGATACGCAGTATTTT
TRBJ2-3,NA,TRBV7-3,TRBD2,CASSLTRGTSGRLIDTQYF,TGTGCCAGCAGCTTAACCCGCGGGACTAGCGGGAGGTTAATAGATACGCAGTATTTT
TRBJ1-2,NA,TRBV5-1,TRBD1,CASSFGDRDYGYTF,TGCGCCAGCAGCTTCGGGGACAGGGACTATGGCTACACCTTC
TRBJ1-2,NA,TRBV6-6,TRBD1,CASSARTGGDSGYTF,TGTGCCAGCAGTGCCCGAACAGGGGGAGACAGCGGCTACACCTTC
TRBJ1-5,NA,TRBV6-6,NA,CASRDDRHQPQHF,TGTGCCAGCAGGGACGACAGACATCAGCCCCAGCATTTT
TRBJ2-1,NA,TRBV7-3,NA,CASSSLLYNEQFF,TGTGCCAGCAGCTCTCTCCTGTACAATGAGCAGTTCTTC
TRBJ2-3,NA,TRBV7-9,NA,CASLFTSTDTQYF,TGTGCCAGCCTTTTCACTAGCACAGATACGCAGTATTTT
TRBJ1-4,NA,TRBV30,TRBD1,CASPRTGNSEKLFF,TGTGCCTCGCCGAGGACAGGGAATTCGGAAAAACTGTTTTTT
TRBJ1-1,NA,TRBV30,TRBD1,CAWSVARGRWDTEAFF,TGTGCCTGGAGTGTGGCCAGGGGGCGGTGGGACACTGAAGCTTTCTTT
TRBJ1-5,NA,TRBV6-1,TRBD1,CASSGDRAVQPQHF,TGTGCCAGCAGTGGCGACAGGGCCGTTCAGCCCCAGCATTTT
TRBJ1-1,few,TRBV6-5,NA,CASGLVGDTEAFF,TGTGCCAGCGGACTAGTCGGGGACACTGAAGCTTTCTTT
TRBJ1-5,NA,TRBV28,NA,CASSSQWTYQPQHF,TGTGCCAGCAGTTCGCAATGGACTTACCAGCCCCAGCATTTT
TRBJ2-7,NA,TRBV5-1,TRBD1,CASSSGDRVYEQYF,TGCGCCAGCAGCTCGGGGGACAGGGTCTACGAGCAGTACTTC
TRBJ1-4,NA,TRBV15,TRBD1,CATSRRGQGNEKLFF,TGTGCCACCAGCAGAAGGGGACAGGGAAATGAAAAACTGTTTTTT
TRBJ1-5,NA,TRBV5-1,NA,CASRVSASTNQPQHF,TGCGCCAGCAGAGTCAGCGCCTCCACTAATCAGCCCCAGCATTTT
TRBJ1-2,NA,TRBV7-2,NA,CASSLTDNNYGYTF,TGTGCCAGCAGCTTAACGGACAATAACTATGGCTACACCTTC
TRBJ2-5,NA,TRBV27,NA,CASSYSESTETQYF,TGTGCCAGCAGTTACAGTGAAAGTACAGAGACCCAGTACTTC
TRBJ2-3,NA,TRBV7-9,NA,CASSFGDTQYF,TGTGCCAGCAGCTTCGGAGATACGCAGTATTTT
TRBJ2-3,NA,TRBV2,NA,CASSEAAASAVADTQYF,TGTGCCAGCAGTGAAGCGGCTGCTAGCGCAGTGGCAGATACGCAGTATTTT
TRBJ2-1,NA,TRBV4-2,NA,CASSPYLGREQFF,TGTGCCAGCAGCCCCTATTTGGGGAGGGAGCAGTTCTTC
TRBJ1-5,NA,TRBV27,NA,CASSERGRSNQPQHF,TGTGCCAGCTCGGAACGGGGAAGGAGCAATCAGCCCCAGCATTTT
TRBJ2-3,NA,TRBV30,NA,CAGGATDTQYF,TGTGCGGGGGGGGCCACAGATACGCAGTATTTT
TRBJ1-5,NA,TRBV6-6,NA,CASSPYSESQHF,TGTGCCAGCAGTCCCTATTCTGAGTCCCAGCATTTT
TRBJ1-1,NA,TRBV29-1,NA,CSGAQGSDEAFF,TGCAGCGGCGCTCAGGGGAGCGATGAAGCTTTCTTT
TRBJ2-7,NA,TRBV7-9,NA,CASSPTVYEQYF,TGTGCCAGCAGCCCGACTGTCTACGAGCAGTACTTC
TRBJ1-4,NA,TRBV20-1,NA,CSARGNYELFF,TGCAGTGCTAGAGGCAACTATGAACTGTTTTTT
TRBJ1-3,NA,TRBV4-1,NA,CASSRAQRSSGNTIYF,TGCGCCAGCAGCCGAGCTCAACGGAGCTCTGGAAACACCATATATTTT
TRBJ2-1,NA,TRBV9,NA,CASSVGKREISYNEQFF,TGTGCCAGCAGCGTAGGGAAAAGGGAGATATCTTACAATGAGCAGTTCTTC
TRBJ2-2,NA,TRBV5-4,TRBD1,CASSLGQGNTGELFF,TGTGCCAGCAGCTTGGGACAGGGCAACACCGGGGAGCTGTTTTTT
TRBJ2-3,NA,TRBV5-1,TRBD2,CASSSGLAGDEQYF,TGCGCCAGCAGCTCGGGACTAGCGGGAGATGAGCAGTATTTT
TRBJ1-2,NA,TRBV7-9,TRBD1,CASSFVQGDYGYTF,TGTGCCAGCAGCTTTGTTCAGGGGGACTATGGCTACACCTTC
TRBJ2-1,NA,TRBV7-2,NA,CASSLAGAYNEQFF,TGTGCCAGCAGCTTAGCAGGGGCCTACAATGAGCAGTTCTTC
TRBJ1-1,NA,TRBV6-5,NA,CASRVQSGFTEAFF,TGTGCCAGCAGGGTACAGTCTGGGTTCACTGAAGCTTTCTTT
TRBJ2-7,few,TRBV4-1,TRBD2,CASSQDTSGTYEQYF,TGCGCCAGCAGCCAAGATACTAGCGGGACGTACGAGCAGTACTTC
TRBJ1-1,NA,TRBV6-5,TRBD1,CASSPRGRGTEAFF,TGTGCCAGCAGTCCCAGGGGGCGCGGGACTGAAGCTTTCTTT
TRBJ1-5,NA,TRBV11-3,TRBD1,CAIPRQGNQPQHF,TGTGCCATTCCTCGACAGGGGAATCAGCCCCAGCATTTT
TRBJ1-5,NA,TRBV6-1,TRBD1,CASSGPGQGFNSNQPQHF,TGTGCCAGCAGTGGTCCGGGACAGGGATTTAATAGCAATCAGCCCCAGCATTTT
TRBJ1-4,NA,TRBV18,NA,CASSPSRGFEKLFF,TGTGCCAGCTCACCCTCAAGGGGGTTTGAAAAACTGTTTTTT
TRBJ2-1,once,TRBV27,NA,CASSFYGQGGEQFF,TGTGCCAGCAGTTTTTACGGTCAGGGGGGTGAGCAGTTCTTC
TRBJ2-1,NA,TRBV15,NA,CATSRASYNEQFF,TGTGCCACCAGCCGAGCGTCCTACAATGAGCAGTTCTTC
TRBJ1-5,NA,TRBV28,TRBD1,CASNLGTDPSAQHF,TGTGCCAGCAACCTGGGGACAGACCCATCAGCCCAGCATTTT
TRBJ2-2,NA,TRBV6-1,TRBD2,CASSEYPLGLAGNTGELFF,TGTGCCAGCAGTGAATACCCACTCGGACTAGCGGGGAACACCGGGGAGCTGTTTTTT
TRBJ2-3,once,TRBV6-5,NA,CASSFSGVRTDTQYF,TGTGCCAGCAGTTTCTCAGGGGTTCGGACAGATACGCAGTATTTT
TRBJ2-1,NA,TRBV7-8,NA,CASSLALDNEQFF,TGTGCCAGCAGCTTAGCTCTAGACAATGAGCAGTTCTTC
TRBJ2-3,NA,TRBV29-1,NA,CSVAEGASTDTQYF,TGCAGCGTTGCTGAGGGTGCGAGCACAGATACGCAGTATTTT
TRBJ1-5,NA,TRBV28,TRBD1,CASSFPGTGRAQPQHF,TGTGCCAGCAGTTTCCCAGGGACAGGGCGGGCTCAGCCCCAGCATTTT
TRBJ2-1,NA,TRBV4-1,NA,CASSPSPHEQFF,TGCGCCAGCAGCCCCTCCCCCCATGAGCAGTTCTTC